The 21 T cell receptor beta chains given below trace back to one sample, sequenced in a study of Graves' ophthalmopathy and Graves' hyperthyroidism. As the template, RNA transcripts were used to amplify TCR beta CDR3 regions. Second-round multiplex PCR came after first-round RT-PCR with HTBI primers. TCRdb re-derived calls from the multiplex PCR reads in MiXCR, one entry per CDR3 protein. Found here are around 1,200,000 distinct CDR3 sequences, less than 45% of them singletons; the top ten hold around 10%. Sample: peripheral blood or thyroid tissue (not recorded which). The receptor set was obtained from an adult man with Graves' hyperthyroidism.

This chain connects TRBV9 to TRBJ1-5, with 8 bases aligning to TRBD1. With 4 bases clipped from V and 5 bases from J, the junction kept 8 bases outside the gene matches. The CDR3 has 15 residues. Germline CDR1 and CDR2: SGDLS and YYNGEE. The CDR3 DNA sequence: TGTGCCAGCAGCACATCCGGGACAGGCCATCAGCCCCAGCATTTT. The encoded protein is CASSTSGTGHQPQHF.

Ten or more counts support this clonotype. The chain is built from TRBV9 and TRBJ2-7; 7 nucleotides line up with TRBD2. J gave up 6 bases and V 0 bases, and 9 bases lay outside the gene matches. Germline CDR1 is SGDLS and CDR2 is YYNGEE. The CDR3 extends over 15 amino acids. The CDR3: CASSVVGGHSSEQYF. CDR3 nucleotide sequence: TGTGCCAGCAGCGTAGTGGGAGGGCATTCTTCCGAGCAGTACTTC.

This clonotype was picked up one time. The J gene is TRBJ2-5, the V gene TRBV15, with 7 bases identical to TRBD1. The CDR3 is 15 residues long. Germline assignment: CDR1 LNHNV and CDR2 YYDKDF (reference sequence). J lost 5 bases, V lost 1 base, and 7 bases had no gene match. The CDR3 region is CATSRGQGARETQYF. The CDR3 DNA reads TGTGCCACCAGCAGAGGACAGGGCGCCCGGGAGACCCAGTACTTC.

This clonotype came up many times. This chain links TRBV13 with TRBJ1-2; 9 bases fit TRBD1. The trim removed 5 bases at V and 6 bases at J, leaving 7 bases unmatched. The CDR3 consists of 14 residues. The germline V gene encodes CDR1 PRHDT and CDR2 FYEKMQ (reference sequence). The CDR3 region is CASSAGTGRDGYTF. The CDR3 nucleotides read TGTGCCAGCAGCGCCGGGACAGGGAGGGATGGCTACACCTTC.

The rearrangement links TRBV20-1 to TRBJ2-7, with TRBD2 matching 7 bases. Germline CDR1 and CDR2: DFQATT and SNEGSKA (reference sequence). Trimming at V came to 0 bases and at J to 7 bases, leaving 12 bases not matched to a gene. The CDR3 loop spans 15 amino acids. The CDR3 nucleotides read TGCAGTGCTAGAGATCCCCCTAGCGGAGTTCGGGAGCAGTACTTC. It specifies CSARDPPSGVREQYF.

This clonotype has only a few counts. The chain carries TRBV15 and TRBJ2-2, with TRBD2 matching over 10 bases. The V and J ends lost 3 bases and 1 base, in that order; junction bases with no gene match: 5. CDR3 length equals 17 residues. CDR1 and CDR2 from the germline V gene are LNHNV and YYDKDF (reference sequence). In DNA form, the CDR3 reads TGTGCCACCAGCAGGGACCGGACTAGCGGGAACACCGGGGAGCTGTTTTTT. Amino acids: CATSRDRTSGNTGELFF.

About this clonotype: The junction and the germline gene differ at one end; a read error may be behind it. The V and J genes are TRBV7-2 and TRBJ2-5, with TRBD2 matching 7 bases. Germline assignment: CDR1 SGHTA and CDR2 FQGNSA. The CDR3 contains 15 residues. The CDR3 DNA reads TGTGCCAGCAGCTTATGGGGGGGGGTAATGGAGACCCAGCACTTC. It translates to CASSLWGGVMETQHF.

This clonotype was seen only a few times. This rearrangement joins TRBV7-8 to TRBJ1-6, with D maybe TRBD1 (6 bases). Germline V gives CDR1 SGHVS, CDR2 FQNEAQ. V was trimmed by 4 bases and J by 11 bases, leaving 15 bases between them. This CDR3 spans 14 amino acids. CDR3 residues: CASSSWRGGAPLHF. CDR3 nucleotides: TGTGCCAGCAGCTCGTGGAGGGGGGGAGCACCCCTCCACTTT.

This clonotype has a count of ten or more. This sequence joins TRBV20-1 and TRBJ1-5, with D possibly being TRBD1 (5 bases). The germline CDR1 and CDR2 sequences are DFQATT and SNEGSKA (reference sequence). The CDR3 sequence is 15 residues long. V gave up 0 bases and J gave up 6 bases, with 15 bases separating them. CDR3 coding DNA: TGCAGTGCTAGAGATCCCGGGGCCCTGCCTCAGCCCCAGCATTTT. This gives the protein CSARDPGALPQPQHF.

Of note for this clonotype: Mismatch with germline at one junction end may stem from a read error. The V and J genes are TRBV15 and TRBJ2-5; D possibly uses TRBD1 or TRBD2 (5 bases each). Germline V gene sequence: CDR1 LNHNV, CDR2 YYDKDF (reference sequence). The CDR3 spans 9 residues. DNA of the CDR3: TGTGCCACCAGCACCGGGGACCACTTC. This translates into CATSTGDHF.

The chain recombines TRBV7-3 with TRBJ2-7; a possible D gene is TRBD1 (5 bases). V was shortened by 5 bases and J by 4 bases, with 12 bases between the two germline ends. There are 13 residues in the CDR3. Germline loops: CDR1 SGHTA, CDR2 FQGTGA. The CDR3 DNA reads TGTGCCAGCAGCCCGGACACACCATACGAGCAGTACTTC. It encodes CASSPDTPYEQYF. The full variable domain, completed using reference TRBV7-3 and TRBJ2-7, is GAGVSQTPSNKVTEKGKYVELRCDPISGHTALYWYRQSLGQGPEFLIYFQGTGAADDSGLPNDRFFAVRPEGSVSTLKIQRTERGDSAVYLCASSPDTPYEQYFGPGTRLTVT.

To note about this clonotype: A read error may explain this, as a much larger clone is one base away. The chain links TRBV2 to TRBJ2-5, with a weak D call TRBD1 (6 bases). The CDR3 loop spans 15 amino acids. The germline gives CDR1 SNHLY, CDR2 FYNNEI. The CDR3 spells CASSELDRLQEAQYF. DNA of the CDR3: TGTGCCAGCAGTGAACTTGACAGGCTTCAAGAGGCCCAGTACTTC.

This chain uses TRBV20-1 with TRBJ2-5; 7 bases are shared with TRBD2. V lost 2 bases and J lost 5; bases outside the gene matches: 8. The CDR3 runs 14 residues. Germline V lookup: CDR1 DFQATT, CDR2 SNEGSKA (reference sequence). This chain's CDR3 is CSARHYGRRETQYF. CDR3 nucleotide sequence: TGCAGTGCTAGACATTACGGGAGGAGGGAGACCCAGTACTTC.

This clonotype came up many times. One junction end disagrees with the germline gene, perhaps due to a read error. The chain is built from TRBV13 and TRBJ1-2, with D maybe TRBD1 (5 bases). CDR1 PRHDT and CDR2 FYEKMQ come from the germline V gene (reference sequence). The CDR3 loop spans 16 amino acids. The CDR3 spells CASSLGGAGAAYGYTF. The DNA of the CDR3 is TGTGCCAGCAGCCTAGGAGGGGCCGGGGCGGCCTATGGCTACACCTTC.

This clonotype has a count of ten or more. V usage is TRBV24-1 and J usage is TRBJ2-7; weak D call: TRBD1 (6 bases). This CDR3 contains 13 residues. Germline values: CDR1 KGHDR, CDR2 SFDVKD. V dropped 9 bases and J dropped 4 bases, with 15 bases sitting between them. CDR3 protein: CATSTGYSYEQYF. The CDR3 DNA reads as TGTGCCACCTCTACAGGGTACTCTTACGAGCAGTACTTC.

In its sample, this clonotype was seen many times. Written as DNA, the CDR3 is TGTGCCAGCAGCCCGCGACAGGGGGCCTACGAGCAGTACTTC. Residues: CASSPRQGAYEQYF. The chain joins TRBV7-8 to TRBJ2-7; TRBD1 matches 9 bases. V shed 5 bases and J 2 bases; nucleotides not matched to a gene: 4. Germline lookup yields CDR1 SGHVS and CDR2 FQNEAQ. The CDR3 length is 14 residues.

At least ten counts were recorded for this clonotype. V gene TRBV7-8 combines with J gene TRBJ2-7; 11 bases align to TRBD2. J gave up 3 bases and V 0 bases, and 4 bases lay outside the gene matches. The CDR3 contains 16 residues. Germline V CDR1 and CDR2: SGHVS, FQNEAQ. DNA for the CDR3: TGTGCCAGCAGCTTAGCGCACCTAGCGGGAGGCTACGAGCAGTACTTC. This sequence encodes CASSLAHLAGGYEQYF.

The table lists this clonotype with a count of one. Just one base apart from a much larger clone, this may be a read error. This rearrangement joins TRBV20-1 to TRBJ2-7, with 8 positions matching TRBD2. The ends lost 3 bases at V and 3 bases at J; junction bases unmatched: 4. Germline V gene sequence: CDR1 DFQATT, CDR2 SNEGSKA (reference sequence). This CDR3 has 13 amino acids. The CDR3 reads CSASPGGHYEQYF. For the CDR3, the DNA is TGCAGTGCTAGTCCGGGAGGGCACTACGAGCAGTACTTC.

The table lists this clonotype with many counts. CDR3 in amino acids: CASSFFRRVYEQYF. Here the CDR3 DNA reads TGTGCCAGCAGTTTTTTCCGTCGCGTCTACGAGCAGTACTTC. The V call is TRBV5-6, the J call TRBJ2-7; D gene ambiguous. The CDR3 extends over 14 amino acids. V lost 5 bases and J lost 3, with 15 bases in between. Germline values: CDR1 SGHDT, CDR2 YYEEEE.

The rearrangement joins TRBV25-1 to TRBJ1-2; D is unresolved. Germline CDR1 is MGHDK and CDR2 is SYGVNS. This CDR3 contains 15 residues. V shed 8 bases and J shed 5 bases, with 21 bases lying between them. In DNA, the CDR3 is TGTGCCAGCGAAACATCGGCAGCTAGGATATATGGCTACACCTTC. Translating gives CASETSAARIYGYTF.

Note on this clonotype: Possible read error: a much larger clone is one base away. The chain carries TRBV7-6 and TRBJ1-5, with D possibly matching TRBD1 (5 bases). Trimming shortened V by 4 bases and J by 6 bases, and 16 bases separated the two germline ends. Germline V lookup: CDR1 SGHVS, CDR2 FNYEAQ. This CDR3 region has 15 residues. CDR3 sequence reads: CASSSGTRSGQPQHF. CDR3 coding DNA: TGTGCCAGCAGCTCAGGGACGAGGTCGGGTCAGCCCCAGCATTTT.